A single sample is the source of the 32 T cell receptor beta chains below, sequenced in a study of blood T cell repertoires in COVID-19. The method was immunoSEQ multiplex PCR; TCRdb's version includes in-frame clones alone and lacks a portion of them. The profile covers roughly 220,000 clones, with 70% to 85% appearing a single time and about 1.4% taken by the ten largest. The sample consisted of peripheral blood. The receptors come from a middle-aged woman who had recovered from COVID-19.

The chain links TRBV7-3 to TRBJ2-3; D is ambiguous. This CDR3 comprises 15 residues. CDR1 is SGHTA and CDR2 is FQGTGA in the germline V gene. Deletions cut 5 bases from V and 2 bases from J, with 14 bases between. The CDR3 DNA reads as TGTGCCAGCAGCCCCAGTGTTACCTCCACAGATACGCAGTATTTT. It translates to CASSPSVTSTDTQYF.

CDR3 region: CASSLDAGQGALHF. The CDR3 DNA reads TGTGCCAGCAGCTTAGATGCAGGGCAGGGGGCCCTCCACTTT. The J gene is TRBJ1-6, the V gene TRBV7-8; the match to TRBD1 covers 7 bases. The CDR3 totals 14 residues. Germline V lookup: CDR1 SGHVS, CDR2 FQNEAQ. The trim removed 1 base at V and 14 bases at J, leaving 8 bases unmatched.

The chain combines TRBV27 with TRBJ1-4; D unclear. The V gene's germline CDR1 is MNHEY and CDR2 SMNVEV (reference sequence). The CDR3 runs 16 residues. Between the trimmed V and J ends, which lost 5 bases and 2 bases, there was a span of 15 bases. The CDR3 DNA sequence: TGTGCCAGCAGTCCTACCTCTGGTGATACTAATGAAAAACTGTTTTTT. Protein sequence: CASSPTSGDTNEKLFF.

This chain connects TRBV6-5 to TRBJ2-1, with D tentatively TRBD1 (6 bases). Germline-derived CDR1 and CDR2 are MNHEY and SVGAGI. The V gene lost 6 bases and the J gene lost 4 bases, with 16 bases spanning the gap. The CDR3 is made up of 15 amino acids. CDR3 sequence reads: CASSHDRRNYNEQFF. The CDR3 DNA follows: TGTGCCAGCAGCCATGACAGGAGGAATTACAATGAGCAGTTCTTC.

The CDR3 loop reads CASSYQTGNTEAFF. The CDR3 nucleotides read TGTGCCAGCAGCTACCAAACAGGGAACACTGAAGCTTTCTTT. The chain links TRBV5-5 to TRBJ1-1; tentatively, D is TRBD1 (5 bases). CDR1 and CDR2 from the germline V gene are SGHKS and YYEKEE (reference sequence). The CDR3 totals 14 residues. V lost 3 bases to trimming and J lost 1 base, with 10 bases between them.

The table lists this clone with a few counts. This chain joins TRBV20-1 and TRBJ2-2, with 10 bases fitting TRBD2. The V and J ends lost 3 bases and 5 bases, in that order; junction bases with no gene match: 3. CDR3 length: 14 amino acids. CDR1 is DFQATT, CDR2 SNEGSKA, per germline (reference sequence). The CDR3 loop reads CSASPSGGTGELFF. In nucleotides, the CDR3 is TGCAGTGCTAGTCCTAGCGGGGGAACCGGGGAGCTGTTTTTT.

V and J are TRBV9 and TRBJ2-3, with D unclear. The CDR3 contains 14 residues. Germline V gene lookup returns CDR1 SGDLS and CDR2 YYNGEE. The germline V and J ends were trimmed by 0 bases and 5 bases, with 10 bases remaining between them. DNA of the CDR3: TGTGCCAGCAGCGTAGCTACTCGAGGAGATACGCAGTATTTT. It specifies CASSVATRGDTQYF.

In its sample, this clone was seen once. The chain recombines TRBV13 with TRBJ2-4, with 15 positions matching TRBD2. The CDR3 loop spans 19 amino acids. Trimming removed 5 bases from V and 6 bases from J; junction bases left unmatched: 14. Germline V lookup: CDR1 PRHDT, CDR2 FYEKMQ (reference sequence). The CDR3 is CASSGRTSGGAIPANIQYF. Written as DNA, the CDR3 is TGTGCCAGCAGCGGGCGGACTAGCGGGGGGGCGATTCCGGCAAACATTCAGTACTTC.

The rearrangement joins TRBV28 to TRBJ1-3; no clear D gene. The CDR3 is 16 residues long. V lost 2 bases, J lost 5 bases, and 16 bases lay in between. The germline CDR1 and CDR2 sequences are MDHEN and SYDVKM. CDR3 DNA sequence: TGTGCCAGCAGTTTACGGACTTTGCGCTTAAGAAACACCATATATTTT. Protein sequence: CASSLRTLRLRNTIYF.

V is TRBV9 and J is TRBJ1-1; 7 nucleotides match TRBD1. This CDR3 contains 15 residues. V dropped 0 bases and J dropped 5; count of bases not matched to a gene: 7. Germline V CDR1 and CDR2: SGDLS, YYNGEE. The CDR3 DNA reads TGTGCCAGCAGCGTAGCTTGGTCAGGGGGGACTGAAGCTTTCTTT. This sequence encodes CASSVAWSGGTEAFF.

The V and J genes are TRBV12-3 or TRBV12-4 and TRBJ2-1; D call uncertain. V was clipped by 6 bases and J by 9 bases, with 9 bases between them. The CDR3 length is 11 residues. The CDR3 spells CASSKSIEQFF. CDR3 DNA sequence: TGTGCCAGCAGCAAAAGCATTGAGCAGTTCTTC.

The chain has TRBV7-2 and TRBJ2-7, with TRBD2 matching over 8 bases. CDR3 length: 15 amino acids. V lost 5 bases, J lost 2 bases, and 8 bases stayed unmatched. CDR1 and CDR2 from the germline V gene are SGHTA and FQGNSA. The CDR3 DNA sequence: TGTGCCAGCAGCCCGAGCGGGGGACTGACCTACGAGCAGTACTTC. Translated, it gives CASSPSGGLTYEQYF.

This CDR3 is CASSALPGQASYEQYF. The CDR3 nucleotides read TGTGCCAGTAGTGCGCTTCCGGGACAGGCCTCCTACGAGCAGTACTTC. V usage is TRBV19 and J usage is TRBJ2-7, with 8 bases fitting TRBD1. This CDR3 has 16 amino acids. Germline trimming cut 5 bases from V and 0 bases from J; bases unmatched to any gene: 9. Looked up from germline, CDR1 is LNHDA and CDR2 is SQIVND (reference sequence).

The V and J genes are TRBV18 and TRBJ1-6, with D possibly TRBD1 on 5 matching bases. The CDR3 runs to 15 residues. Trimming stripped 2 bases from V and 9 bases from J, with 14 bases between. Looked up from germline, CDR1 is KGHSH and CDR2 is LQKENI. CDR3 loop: CASSPEVTTGSPLHF. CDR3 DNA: TGTGCCAGCTCACCAGAGGTGACCACAGGTTCACCCCTCCACTTT.

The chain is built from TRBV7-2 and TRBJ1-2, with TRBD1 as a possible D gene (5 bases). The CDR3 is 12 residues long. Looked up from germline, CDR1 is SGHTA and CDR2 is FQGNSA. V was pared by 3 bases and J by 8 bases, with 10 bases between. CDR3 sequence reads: CASSFVAGGYTF. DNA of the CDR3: TGTGCCAGCAGCTTCGTTGCAGGGGGCTACACCTTC.

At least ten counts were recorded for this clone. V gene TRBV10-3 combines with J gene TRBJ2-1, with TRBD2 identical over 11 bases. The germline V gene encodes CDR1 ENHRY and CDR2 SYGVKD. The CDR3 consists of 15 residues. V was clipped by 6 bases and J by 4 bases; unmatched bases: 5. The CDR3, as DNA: TGTGCCATCAGCCGACTAGCGGGGCAGTACAATGAGCAGTTCTTC. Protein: CAISRLAGQYNEQFF.

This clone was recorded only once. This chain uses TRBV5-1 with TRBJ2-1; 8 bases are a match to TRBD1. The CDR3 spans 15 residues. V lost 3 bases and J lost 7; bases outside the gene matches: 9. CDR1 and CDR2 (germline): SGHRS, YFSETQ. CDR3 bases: TGCGCCAGCAGCTCGATAACAGGGGGTTGGAATGAGCAGTTCTTC. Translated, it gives CASSSITGGWNEQFF.

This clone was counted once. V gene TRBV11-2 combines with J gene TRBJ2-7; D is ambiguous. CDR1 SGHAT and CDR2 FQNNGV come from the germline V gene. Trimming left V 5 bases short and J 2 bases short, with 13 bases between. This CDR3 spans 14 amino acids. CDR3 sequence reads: CASSPEQSTYEQYF. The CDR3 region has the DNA TGTGCCAGCAGCCCGGAACAGAGCACCTACGAGCAGTACTTC.

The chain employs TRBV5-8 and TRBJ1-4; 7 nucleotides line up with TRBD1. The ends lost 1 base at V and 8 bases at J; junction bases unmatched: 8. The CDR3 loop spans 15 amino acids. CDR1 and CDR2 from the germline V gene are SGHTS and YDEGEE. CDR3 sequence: CASSLSSGGNEKLFF. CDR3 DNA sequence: TGTGCCAGCAGCTTGAGTTCAGGGGGGAACGAAAAACTGTTTTTT.

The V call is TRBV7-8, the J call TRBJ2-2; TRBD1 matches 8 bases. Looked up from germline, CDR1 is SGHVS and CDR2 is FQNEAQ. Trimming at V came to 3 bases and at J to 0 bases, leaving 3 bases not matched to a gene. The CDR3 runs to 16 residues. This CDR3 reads CASSLVQGANTGELFF. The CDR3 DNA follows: TGTGCCAGCAGCTTGGTACAGGGGGCGAACACCGGGGAGCTGTTTTTT.

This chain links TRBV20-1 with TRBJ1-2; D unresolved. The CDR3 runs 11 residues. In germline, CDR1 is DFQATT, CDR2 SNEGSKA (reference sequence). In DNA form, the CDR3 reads TGCAGCGCAAAACGGGACTATGGCTACACCTTC. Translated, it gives CSAKRDYGYTF.

This chain's CDR3 is CASSPEIPLASGVYEQFF. CDR3 coding DNA: TGTGCCAGCAGCCCAGAAATCCCCCTGGCTAGCGGGGTCTATGAGCAGTTCTTC. This chain connects TRBV7-9 to TRBJ2-1, with 9 bases identical to TRBD2. The CDR3 sequence is 18 residues long. V was clipped by 5 bases and J by 8 bases; unmatched bases: 19. From germline, CDR1 is SEHNR and CDR2 FQNEAQ (reference sequence).

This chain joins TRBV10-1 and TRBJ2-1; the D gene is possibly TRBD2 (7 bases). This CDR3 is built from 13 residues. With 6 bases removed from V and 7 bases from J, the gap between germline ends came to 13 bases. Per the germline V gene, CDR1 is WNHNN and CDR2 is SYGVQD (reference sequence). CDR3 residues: CASSAGAWNEQFF. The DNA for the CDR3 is TGCGCCAGCAGCGCGGGGGCCTGGAATGAGCAGTTCTTC.

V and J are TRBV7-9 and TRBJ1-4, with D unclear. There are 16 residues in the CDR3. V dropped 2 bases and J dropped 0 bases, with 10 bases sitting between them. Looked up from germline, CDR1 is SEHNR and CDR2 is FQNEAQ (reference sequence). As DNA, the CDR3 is TGTGCCAGCAGCTTAAACCAAGTAGCAACTAATGAAAAACTGTTTTTT. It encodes CASSLNQVATNEKLFF. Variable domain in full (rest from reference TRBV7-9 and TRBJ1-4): DTGVSQNPRHKITKRGQNVTFRCDPISEHNRLYWYRQTLGQGPEFLTYFQNEAQLEKSRLLSDRFSAERPKGSFSTLEIQRTEQGDSAMYLCASSLNQVATNEKLFFGSGTQLSVL.

The CDR3 DNA is TGTGCTAGTGGTTTGTCACAGCTCTACGGCTACACCTTC. Translation gives CASGLSQLYGYTF. V gene TRBV12-5 combines with J gene TRBJ1-2; D is undetermined. The CDR3 consists of 13 residues. Germline V gene sequence: CDR1 LGHNT, CDR2 FRNRAP. Trimming took 2 bases from V and 8 from J, leaving 12 bases between them.

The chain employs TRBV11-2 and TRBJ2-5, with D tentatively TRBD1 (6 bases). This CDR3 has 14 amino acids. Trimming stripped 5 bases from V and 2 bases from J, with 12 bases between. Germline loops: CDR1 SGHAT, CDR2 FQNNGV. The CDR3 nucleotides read TGTGCCAGCAGCAGAGGGGGATTTCAAGAGACCCAGTACTTC. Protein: CASSRGGFQETQYF.

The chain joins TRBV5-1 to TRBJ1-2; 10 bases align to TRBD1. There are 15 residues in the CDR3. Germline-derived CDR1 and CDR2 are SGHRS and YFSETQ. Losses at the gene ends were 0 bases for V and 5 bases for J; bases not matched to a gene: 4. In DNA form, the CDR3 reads TGCGCCAGCAGCTTGGCGACAGGGGGCGGTTATGGCTACACCTTC. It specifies CASSLATGGGYGYTF.

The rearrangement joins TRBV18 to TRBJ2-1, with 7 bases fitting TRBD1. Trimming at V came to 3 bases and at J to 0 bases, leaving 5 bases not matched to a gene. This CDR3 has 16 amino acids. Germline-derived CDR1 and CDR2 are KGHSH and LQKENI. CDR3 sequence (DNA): TGTGCCAGCTCACCGGACAGGCCTAGCTCCTACAATGAGCAGTTCTTC. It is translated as CASSPDRPSSYNEQFF.

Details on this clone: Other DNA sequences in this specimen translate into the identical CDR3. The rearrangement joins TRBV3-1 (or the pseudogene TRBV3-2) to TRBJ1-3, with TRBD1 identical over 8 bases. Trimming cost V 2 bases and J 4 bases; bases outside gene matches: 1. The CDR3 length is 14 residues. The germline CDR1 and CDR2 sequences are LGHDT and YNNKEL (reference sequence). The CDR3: CASSQTGGGNTIYF. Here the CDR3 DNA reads TGTGCCAGCAGCCAAACAGGGGGAGGAAACACCATATATTTT.

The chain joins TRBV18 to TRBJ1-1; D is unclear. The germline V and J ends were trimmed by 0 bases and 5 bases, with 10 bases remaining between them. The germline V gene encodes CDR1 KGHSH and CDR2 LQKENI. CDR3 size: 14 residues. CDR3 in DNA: TGTGCCAGCTCACCACCTGCACTGCAAACTGAAGCTTTCTTT. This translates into CASSPPALQTEAFF.

Here the CDR3 reads CASSQDRGSYEQYF. CDR3 nucleotides: TGTGCCAGCAGCCAGGACAGGGGTTCCTACGAGCAGTACTTC. This chain links TRBV4-2 with TRBJ2-7; TRBD1 agrees at 9 bases. V lost 3 bases and J lost 1; bases outside the gene matches: 1. Germline V lookup: CDR1 LGHNA, CDR2 YNFKEQ. The CDR3 sequence is 14 residues long.

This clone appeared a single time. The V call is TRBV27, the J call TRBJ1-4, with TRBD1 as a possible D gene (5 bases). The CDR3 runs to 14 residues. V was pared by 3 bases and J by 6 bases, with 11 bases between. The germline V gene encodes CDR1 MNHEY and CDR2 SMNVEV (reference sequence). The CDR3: CASSFRRGDEKLFF. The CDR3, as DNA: TGTGCCAGCAGTTTTCGTAGGGGTGATGAAAAACTGTTTTTT.